This T cell receptor beta chain emerged from a study of beta chain features in type 1 diabetes. Study in general: All of the samples together had roughly 98 million sorted cells examined.

Every bit of the isolated RNA underwent reverse transcription, so sequencing read expressed TCRB transcripts. TCRdb's table, derived via immunoSEQ multiplex PCR, lists solely in-frame clones and lacks some. There are about 320,000 clones in the sample; about 15% occur only once, and 6.7% lies in the top ten. With 5 bases clipped from V and 0 bases from J, the junction kept 11 bases outside the gene matches. CDR1 is SGHDT, CDR2 YYEEEE, per germline. The CDR3 is 17 residues long. Note on this clone: As yet, its antigen is unknown.

Study findings and constraints: Patients and controls would be equally affected if PCR favored shorter templates.

The chain combines TRBV5-6 with TRBJ1-1; TRBD1 agrees at 9 bases. The receptor comes from a man younger than 40 in good health. Sequencing was done on a sample of central memory CD4+ T cells from blood. In DNA, the CDR3 is TGTGCCAGCAGACGTACGAGGACAGGGGCAATGAACACTGAAGCTTTCTTT. This codes for CASRRTRTGAMNTEAFF.